The 10 T cell receptor beta chains in this list originate from one sample, sequenced in a study of Tregs in tolerant kidney transplant recipients. Sequenced by immunoSEQ multiplex PCR; TCRdb stores in-frame clones only, minus some. The table shows 85,000 to 90,000 clones, with about 92% occurring only once. The sequencing sample was made of CD8+ T cells from blood. The receptors originated from a human donor in good health.

V is TRBV5-1 and J is TRBJ2-7; 8 bases map to TRBD2. CDR1 SGHRS and CDR2 YFSETQ come from the germline V gene. With 0 bases clipped from V and 0 bases from J, the junction kept 11 bases outside the gene matches. The CDR3 covers 18 residues. In nucleotides, the CDR3 is TGCGCCAGCAGCTTGGCGTCTAGCGGGCGTTCGAGCTCCTACGAGCAGTACTTC. Its protein product is CASSLASSGRSSSYEQYF.

J is TRBJ2-3 and V is TRBV2; 7 nucleotides line up with TRBD2. The CDR3 totals 15 residues. From germline, CDR1 is SNHLY and CDR2 FYNNEI. With 1 base clipped from V and 1 base from J, the junction kept 2 bases outside the gene matches. This chain's CDR3 is CASSEGLAGTDTQYF. The CDR3 DNA follows: TGTGCCAGCAGTGAAGGGCTAGCGGGCACAGATACGCAGTATTTT.

The chain employs TRBV27 and TRBJ1-2, with 9 bases lining up with TRBD1. CDR1 is MNHEY and CDR2 is SMNVEV in the germline V gene (reference sequence). The CDR3 runs to 14 residues. The V and J ends lost 4 bases and 2 bases, in that order; junction bases with no gene match: 2. CDR3 sequence: CASSYGTGNYGYTF. CDR3 bases: TGTGCCAGCAGTTATGGGACAGGGAACTATGGCTACACCTTC.

The chain carries TRBV7-8 and TRBJ1-1; D perhaps matches TRBD1 (5 bases). The ends were cut back, 5 bases at V and 1 base at J, with 20 bases in the middle. Germline CDR1 and CDR2: SGHVS and FQNEAQ. The CDR3 covers 17 residues. The CDR3 bases are TGTGCCAGCAGCCCGCGCGGTCGGACAATAAGGAACACTGAAGCTTTCTTT. Residues: CASSPRGRTIRNTEAFF.

V is TRBV10-2 and J is TRBJ2-2; possible D gene TRBD2, 6 bases. In germline, CDR1 is WSHSY, CDR2 SAAADI. With 5 bases removed from V and 7 bases from J, the gap between germline ends came to 11 bases. This CDR3 has 13 amino acids. The CDR3 reads CASSSGLDGELFF. Here the CDR3 DNA reads TGCGCCAGCAGTTCGGGACTGGACGGGGAGCTGTTTTTT.

The rearrangement links TRBV9 to TRBJ2-7; D ambiguous. Trimming shortened V by 0 bases and J by 6 bases, and 13 bases separated the two germline ends. Germline CDR1 is SGDLS and CDR2 is YYNGEE. The CDR3 runs 14 residues. CDR3 in DNA: TGTGCCAGCAGCGTAGATTTGTTCCCCGTCGAGCAGTACTTC. The encoded protein is CASSVDLFPVEQYF.

V usage is TRBV6-6 and J usage is TRBJ2-1; D call uncertain. Germline lookup yields CDR1 MNHNY and CDR2 SVGAGI (reference sequence). Trimming removed 0 bases from V and 10 bases from J, with 10 bases in between. The CDR3 covers 13 residues. CDR3 protein: CASSYSNRLEQFF. The CDR3 nucleotides read TGTGCCAGCAGTTACTCGAATCGGCTGGAGCAGTTCTTC.

This sequence joins TRBV29-1 and TRBJ1-2, with D possibly TRBD1 on 6 matching bases. Trimming pared 0 bases from V and 3 bases from J, leaving 17 bases between. Germline V gene data show CDR1 as SQVTM and CDR2 as ANQGSEA. There are 16 residues in the CDR3. For the CDR3, the DNA is TGCAGCGTTGAAGATGGGGGCCGTTTTCCCTACTATGGCTACACCTTC. This encodes CSVEDGGRFPYYGYTF. Complete variable domain (other parts from reference TRBV29-1 and TRBJ1-2): SAVISQKPSRDICQRGTSLTIQCQVDSQVTMMFWYRQQPGQSLTLIATANQGSEATYESGFVIDKFPISRPNLTFSTLTVSNMSPEDSSIYLCSVEDGGRFPYYGYTFGSGTRLTVV.

The V call is TRBV6-5, the J call TRBJ2-1, with 11 bases matching TRBD2. CDR1 and CDR2 from the germline V gene are MNHEY and SVGAGI. After removal of 0 bases from V and 9 bases from J, the junction contained 4 bases not matched to a gene. The CDR3 is made up of 15 amino acids. The CDR3 here is CASSYSTSGMSEQFF. The CDR3 nucleotides are TGTGCCAGCAGTTACTCGACTAGCGGGATGTCTGAGCAGTTCTTC.

This clone has more than one count but fewer than ten. This chain uses TRBV29-1 with TRBJ1-4, with a weak D call TRBD1 (6 bases). Germline V gene lookup returns CDR1 SQVTM and CDR2 ANQGSEA. The CDR3 spans 13 residues. Trimming removed 3 bases from V and 7 bases from J, with 12 bases in between. CDR3 protein: CSVDRGAGEKLFF. CDR3 in DNA: TGCAGCGTTGACCGGGGGGCCGGTGAAAAACTGTTTTTT.